This T cell receptor beta chain was profiled in a study of metastatic and nonmetastatic thyroid tumors (dated by TCRdb to 2018 to 2021). Broadly, across the study: For patients with malignant and with benign thyroid disease, the researchers compared repertoires between peripheral blood samples and tumor or nodule tissue samples.

No treatment had been received by any patient before thyroid surgery. Patient clinical samples collected from 2012 to 2018 were retrospectively analysed using T-cell receptor beta sequencing. There are a few counts of this clone. There is no known antigen for this receptor. The sample holds no much larger clone one base away, and base qualities are not on file. Library creation used PCR. The sample was run on an Illumina HiSeq 4000. High-throughput sequencing was used to profile the CDR3 region of the TCR beta-chain in every patient. In the source study's methods: A classifier to discriminate distant-metastatic papillary thyroid cancer patients was built from CDR3 differences across clinicopathological groups. The Shannon index was used to measure repertoire diversity, and the Morisita-Horn index was used to measure how similar tumor and blood repertoires were. TCRdb trimmed the raw reads at Q25, called clones with MiXCR and kept productive beta chains. What appears here as the V and J calls and clone size reflects TCRdb's work, not the paper's. This sample comprises about 13,000 clones, about 25% of them detected only once. Clones ranked in the top ten supply roughly three fifths of the sample.

The CDR3 covers 13 residues, taking in both the cysteine and the phenylalanine. The read is trimmed to its CDR3 DNA, 39 bases read in frame from base 1. Sequences MNHNS (CDR1) and SASEGT (CDR2) are obtained from the germline V gene. V loses 5 bases, J loses 3 bases, and the germline ends lie 10 bases apart. The paper's findings and limits, for the study overall: In both blood and tumor samples, TCR beta diversity was reported to be significantly higher in malignant tumors than in benign nodules.

This receptor was identified in a male donor with papillary thyroid cancer or a benign thyroid nodule (not recorded which). Some clones in this sample may be carry-over from other donors' samples. The chain was built from TRBV6-1 and TRBJ1-2, with no D gene named confidently. The material sequenced was blood. The base sequence is TGTGCCAGCAGTACCCACGGGGACTATGGCTACACCTTC. It codes for CASSTHGDYGYTF.